Below are 30 T cell receptor beta chains sequenced from a single sample in a study of sequential checkpoint blockade in melanoma (dated by TCRdb to the late 2010s). The treatment or condition label here, explained by the study, means: randomized to nivolumab then ipilimumab (arm A) or the reverse (arm B). The method behind the library was the immunoSEQ multiplex PCR assay. TCRdb limited this immuneACCESS table to in-frame rearrangements with V and J called. A share of clones is missing; checked studies link under half to unresolved V genes, and the rest is unexplained. Here the sample has about 28,000 clones; 83% occur a single time. 17% of the sample rests with the top ten. Sequencing was performed on CD8+ T cells sorted from blood (inferred from file names), taken from a patient given nivolumab and ipilimumab in sequence. These receptors all come from a human donor with melanoma.

The chain combines TRBV4-3 with TRBJ2-6; D gene unclear. Trimming shortened V by 0 bases and J by 2 bases, and 8 bases separated the two germline ends. The length of the CDR3 is 16 residues. Germline V lookup: CDR1 LGHNA, CDR2 YSLEER. CDR3 region: CASSQDGQAGANVLTF. The CDR3 region has the DNA TGCGCCAGCAGCCAAGATGGTCAGGCTGGGGCCAACGTCCTGACTTTC.

The chain combines TRBV6-5 with TRBJ1-4; 9 bases fit TRBD1. Germline V CDR1 and CDR2: MNHEY, SVGAGI. Losses at the gene ends were 6 bases for V and 5 bases for J; bases not matched to a gene: 4. The CDR3 length is 14 residues. CDR3 nucleotides: TGTGCCAGCAGCCGGACAGGGGACAATGAAAAACTGTTTTTT. Translated, it gives CASSRTGDNEKLFF.

The gene calls are TRBV7-2 and TRBJ1-1, with no clear D. V gave up 3 bases and J gave up 3 bases, with 11 bases separating them. The CDR3 consists of 14 residues. Germline CDR1 SGHTA, CDR2 FQGNSA. The CDR3 nucleotides read TGTGCCAGCAGCTTTATTGGCGGGGACACTGAAGCTTTCTTT. This codes for CASSFIGGDTEAFF.

This clone has just a few counts. The rearrangement uses TRBV21-1 and TRBJ1-1. TRBV21-1 is assigned pseudogene status. This CDR3 is built from 17 residues. The CDR3 sequence is CASSSLLGRGFCTEAFF. CDR3 DNA sequence: TGTGCCAGCAGCTCACTACTGGGGAGGGGATTCTGCACTGAAGCTTTCTTT.

The chain links TRBV4-3 to TRBJ2-7; no definite D call. Trimming shortened V by 1 base and J by 2 bases, and 9 bases separated the two germline ends. CDR3 length: 14 amino acids. Germline V CDR1 and CDR2: LGHNA, YSLEER. The CDR3 DNA reads TGCGCCAGCAGCCAAGTTCTGGGCCCCTACGAGCAGTACTTC. It encodes CASSQVLGPYEQYF.

V gene TRBV27 combines with J gene TRBJ2-7; 11 bases are a match to TRBD2. Germline values: CDR1 MNHEY, CDR2 SMNVEV (reference sequence). V lost 5 bases and J lost 7; bases outside the gene matches: 10. The CDR3 has 15 amino acids. CDR3 DNA: TGTGCCAGCAGTCCTTTTAGCGGGGGGGCGGAAGAGCAGTACTTC. Residues: CASSPFSGGAEEQYF.

The genes are TRBV5-4 and TRBJ2-3, with a tentative D call TRBD1 (6 bases). CDR3 length: 15 amino acids. Germline V gene data show CDR1 as SGHNT and CDR2 as YYREEE (reference sequence). The V and J ends lost 0 bases and 0 bases respectively, with 8 bases between them. The CDR3 reads CASSLGQVSTDTQYF. The DNA for the CDR3 is TGTGCCAGCAGCTTGGGACAGGTTAGCACAGATACGCAGTATTTT.

J is TRBJ2-7 and V is TRBV4-3; D is ambiguous. V dropped 4 bases and J dropped 0 bases, with 10 bases sitting between them. CDR1 and CDR2 from the germline V gene are LGHNA and YSLEER. This CDR3 contains 14 residues. The DNA for the CDR3 is TGCGCCAGCAGCCCCATGGCGGACTCCTACGAGCAGTACTTC. The encoded protein is CASSPMADSYEQYF.

The chain joins TRBV4-2 to TRBJ1-1, with D uncertain. Germline CDR1 is LGHNA and CDR2 is YNFKEQ. V lost 1 base, J lost 3 bases, and 12 bases lay in between. The CDR3 has 15 residues. The CDR3 loop reads CASSQAPVGDTEAFF. CDR3 bases: TGTGCCAGCAGCCAAGCCCCGGTGGGCGACACTGAAGCTTTCTTT.

This rearrangement joins TRBV10-3 to TRBJ2-7; possible D gene TRBD2, 5 bases. The CDR3 consists of 17 residues. CDR1 ENHRY and CDR2 SYGVKD come from the germline V gene. Trimming removed 6 bases from V and 3 bases from J, with 24 bases in between. CDR3 DNA: TGTGCCATCAGAAGGACTGAAGACTCGTCTTATTTCTACGAGCAGTACTTC. Translating gives CAIRRTEDSSYFYEQYF.

This rearrangement joins TRBV2 to TRBJ2-1; 12 bases align to TRBD2. There are 16 residues in the CDR3. V lost 6 bases, J lost 1 base, and 4 bases stayed unmatched. Germline assignment: CDR1 SNHLY and CDR2 FYNNEI. The CDR3 protein is CASSELAGGSYNEQFF. DNA for the CDR3: TGTGCCAGCAGCGAACTAGCGGGGGGTTCCTACAATGAGCAGTTCTTC.

A few counts support this clone. This sequence joins TRBV19 and TRBJ1-1; D gene unclear. This CDR3 contains 14 residues. Germline CDR1 is LNHDA and CDR2 is SQIVND (reference sequence). Trimming pared 3 bases from V and 0 bases from J, leaving 8 bases between. The DNA for the CDR3 is TGTGCCAGTAGTATCGCGGCCCTGAACACTGAAGCTTTCTTT. Translated: CASSIAALNTEAFF.

The rearrangement links TRBV4-3 to TRBJ2-1, with a tentative D call TRBD2 (5 bases). V was cut by 0 bases and J by 1 base, with 13 bases left in between. The CDR3 contains 17 residues. CDR1 is LGHNA, CDR2 YSLEER, per germline. CDR3: CASSQDFELVSYNEQFF. The CDR3 DNA reads TGCGCCAGCAGCCAAGATTTCGAACTAGTATCCTACAATGAGCAGTTCTTC.

J is TRBJ2-4 and V is TRBV7-9, with a possible D match to TRBD1 (6 bases). The CDR3 totals 13 residues. Germline V gene data show CDR1 as SEHNR and CDR2 as FQNEAQ (reference sequence). Trimming removed 4 bases at V and 9 bases at J, with 13 bases between. The DNA for the CDR3 is TGTGCCAGCAGCTCCCCAAAAGGGGGCATTCAGTACTTC. This codes for CASSSPKGGIQYF. The variable domain in full, completed from reference TRBV7-9 and TRBJ2-4, reads DTGVSQNPRHKITKRGQNVTFRCDPISEHNRLYWYRQTLGQGPEFLTYFQNEAQLEKSRLLSDRFSAERPKGSFSTLEIQRTEQGDSAMYLCASSSPKGGIQYFGAGTRLSVL.

This clone has a handful of counts. The gene calls are TRBV7-9 and TRBJ2-5; maybe TRBD1 (5 bases). Germline CDR1 SEHNR, CDR2 FQNEAQ (reference sequence). This CDR3 has 15 amino acids. The V gene lost 5 bases and the J gene lost 2 bases, with 15 bases spanning the gap. In DNA form, the CDR3 reads TGTGCCAGCAGCCCCAGATTGGGGCGTCAAGAGACCCAGTACTTC. As protein: CASSPRLGRQETQYF.

V usage is TRBV4-2 and J usage is TRBJ1-4, with no clear D. The CDR3 has 16 residues. Trimming removed 0 bases at V and 3 bases at J, with 11 bases between. Germline lookup yields CDR1 LGHNA and CDR2 YNFKEQ. The DNA of the CDR3 is TGTGCCAGCAGCCAAGATAGAGATGGGCCTAATGAAAAACTGTTTTTT. It translates to CASSQDRDGPNEKLFF.

This clone occurred once. This chain joins TRBV5-4 and TRBJ2-1; 8 bases align to TRBD1. In germline, CDR1 is SGHNT, CDR2 YYREEE (reference sequence). V gave up 6 bases and J gave up 3 bases; unmatched junction bases: 17. This CDR3 has 18 amino acids. The chain's CDR3 is CASNPPRVGTGGYNEQFF. CDR3 nucleotides: TGTGCCAGCAACCCACCTCGGGTCGGGACAGGAGGCTACAATGAGCAGTTCTTC.

This clone was seen once. The V call is TRBV9, the J call TRBJ2-6, with 8 bases fitting TRBD1. V shed 3 bases, J shed 4 bases, and the junction held 12 bases outside the gene matches. The CDR3 covers 18 residues. The germline CDR1 and CDR2 sequences are SGDLS and YYNGEE. The CDR3 coding sequence is TGTGCCAGCAGCGAGTCCCCACACAGGGGGAGCGGGGCCAACGTCCTGACTTTC. Encoded protein: CASSESPHRGSGANVLTF. The full variable domain, completed using reference TRBV9 and TRBJ2-6, is DSGVTQTPKHLITATGQRVTLRCSPRSGDLSVYWYQQSLDQGLQFLIQYYNGEERAKGNILERFSAQQFPDLHSELNLSSLELGDSALYFCASSESPHRGSGANVLTFGAGSRLTVL.

Here the CDR3 reads CASSLSGHNLGNTIYF. CDR3 DNA: TGTGCCAGCAGCTTATCGGGACACAACCTGGGAAACACCATATATTTT. The gene calls are TRBV7-2 and TRBJ1-3; D may be TRBD1 (6 bases). Germline V gene data show CDR1 as SGHTA and CDR2 as FQGNSA. There are 16 residues in the CDR3. Trimming pared 2 bases from V and 4 bases from J, leaving 15 bases between. The entire variable domain, with the rest obtained from reference TRBV7-2 and TRBJ1-3, is as follows: GAGVSQSPSNKVTEKGKDVELRCDPISGHTALYWYRQSLGQGLEFLIYFQGNSAPDKSGLPSDRFSAERTGGSVSTLTIQRTQQEDSAVYLCASSLSGHNLGNTIYFGEGSWLTVV.

This chain's CDR3 is CASSWGTGVHEQYF. As DNA, the CDR3 is TGTGCCAGCAGCTGGGGGACGGGAGTCCACGAGCAGTACTTC. This chain connects TRBV5-4 to TRBJ2-7; tentative D call: TRBD2 (6 bases). The V gene's germline CDR1 is SGHNT and CDR2 YYREEE (reference sequence). V lost 3 bases to trimming and J lost 5 bases, with 15 bases between them. The CDR3 has 14 amino acids. Variable domain in full (rest from reference TRBV5-4 and TRBJ2-7): ETGVTQSPTHLIKTRGQQVTLRCSSQSGHNTVSWYQQALGQGPQFIFQYYREEENGRGNFPPRFSGLQFPNYSSELNVNALELDDSALYLCASSWGTGVHEQYFGPGTRLTVT.

V is TRBV6-6 and J is TRBJ1-1; weak D call: TRBD1 (6 bases). From germline, CDR1 is MNHNY and CDR2 SVGAGI (reference sequence). The V gene lost 4 bases and the J gene lost 5 bases, with 14 bases spanning the gap. This CDR3 has 14 amino acids. The CDR3 bases are TGTGCCAGCAGTTCCTCAGGGGTAGGGACTGAAGCTTTCTTT. Translating gives CASSSSGVGTEAFF.

The rearrangement links TRBV9 to TRBJ1-1; possibly TRBD1 for D (5 bases). CDR1 and CDR2 from the germline V gene are SGDLS and YYNGEE. The CDR3 covers 14 residues. Trimming took 2 bases from V and 0 from J, leaving 8 bases between them. CDR3 coding DNA: TGTGCCAGCAGCGTTTCGGGGGTGAACACTGAAGCTTTCTTT. As protein: CASSVSGVNTEAFF.

The V call is TRBV19, the J call TRBJ2-1; 10 nucleotides match TRBD2. This CDR3 is built from 16 residues. With V trimmed by 3 bases and J by 8 bases, 10 bases remained unmatched. Germline V gives CDR1 LNHDA, CDR2 SQIVND (reference sequence). DNA for the CDR3: TGTGCCAGTAGTATCGGGGCTAGCGGGAGTATGGATGAGCAGTTCTTC. This encodes CASSIGASGSMDEQFF.

This chain links TRBV6-5 with TRBJ2-7; tentatively, D is TRBD2 (5 bases). Germline CDR1 and CDR2: MNHEY and SVGAGI. Trimming left V 2 bases short and J 6 bases short, with 11 bases between. This CDR3 region has 13 residues. The CDR3 nucleotides are TGTGCCAGCAGTTACGAGGGAGTAGGCGAGCAGTACTTC. Amino acids: CASSYEGVGEQYF.

This sequence joins TRBV7-9 and TRBJ1-1; D gene ambiguous. The CDR3 extends over 12 amino acids. V was cut by 4 bases and J by 7 bases, with 10 bases left in between. Germline V CDR1 and CDR2: SEHNR, FQNEAQ (reference sequence). Written as DNA, the CDR3 is TGTGCCAGCAGCTCGGGAATGGGTGAAGCTTTCTTT. Its translation: CASSSGMGEAFF.

This rearrangement joins TRBV7-9 to TRBJ2-7; TRBD2 matches at 14 bases. Trimming cost V 4 bases and J 5 bases; bases outside gene matches: 4. This CDR3 has 15 amino acids. CDR1 SEHNR and CDR2 FQNEAQ come from the germline V gene (reference sequence). The CDR3 bases are TGTGCCAGCAGCTACGGGACTAGCGGGAGCCACGAGCAGTACTTC. Amino acid sequence: CASSYGTSGSHEQYF. Full variable domain (remainder filled in from reference TRBV7-9 and TRBJ2-7): DTGVSQNPRHKITKRGQNVTFRCDPISEHNRLYWYRQTLGQGPEFLTYFQNEAQLEKSRLLSDRFSAERPKGSFSTLEIQRTEQGDSAMYLCASSYGTSGSHEQYFGPGTRLTVT.

The chain joins TRBV15 to TRBJ1-1; D may be TRBD1 (5 bases). Trimming shortened V by 8 bases and J by 3 bases, and 13 bases separated the two germline ends. This CDR3 has 13 residues. CDR1 and CDR2 (germline): LNHNV, YYDKDF (reference sequence). CDR3 in amino acids: CATGGGMDTEAFF. CDR3 DNA sequence: TGTGCCACCGGGGGGGGGATGGACACTGAAGCTTTCTTT.

This chain connects TRBV13 to TRBJ2-1; D not certain. The CDR3 length is 13 residues. Germline CDR1 reads PRHDT; CDR2 reads FYEKMQ (reference sequence). Deletions cut 5 bases from V and 9 bases from J, with 14 bases between. CDR3 nucleotides: TGTGCCAGCAGCCCCTCAATTGCGCCTGAGCAGTTCTTC. This encodes CASSPSIAPEQFF.

The rearrangement joins TRBV27 to TRBJ2-7; 10 bases are a match to TRBD1. CDR1 is MNHEY, CDR2 SMNVEV, per germline (reference sequence). V lost 5 bases and J lost 3; bases outside the gene matches: 7. The CDR3 sequence is 15 residues long. The CDR3 sequence: CASSTDRDRGYEQYF. The CDR3 DNA reads as TGTGCCAGCAGTACAGACCGGGACAGGGGCTACGAGCAGTACTTC.

V gene TRBV11-2 combines with J gene TRBJ1-3; D is ambiguous. The ends were cut back, 3 bases at V and 0 bases at J, with 9 bases in the middle. Per the germline V gene, CDR1 is SGHAT and CDR2 is FQNNGV. The CDR3 is made up of 15 amino acids. CDR3 protein: CASSFDTSSGNTIYF. As DNA, the CDR3 is TGTGCCAGCAGCTTCGACACAAGCTCTGGAAACACCATATATTTT.